This TCR beta chain derives from a study of OX40 agonist ivuxolimab in advanced cancers. General study points: Researchers report that CD8+ T cells had, on average, more expanded clones than CD4+.

In regard to this clone: The antigen remains undetermined.

Germline lookup yields CDR1 MNHEY and CDR2 SVGAGI. This CDR3 spans 16 amino acids. V lost 2 bases and J lost 0, with 11 bases in between. Method: immunoSEQ multiplex PCR; TCRdb's copy keeps in-frame clones and lacks some. The sample yields about 85,000 clones, 80% to 90% seen once. The chain uses TRBV6-5 and TRBJ1-3; possibly TRBD1 for D (6 bases). This receptor was obtained from an adult with an advanced solid tumor such as melanoma, head and neck, liver or kidney cancer. The specimen was CD4+ or CD8+ T cells sorted from blood, collected in a trial of the OX40 agonist ivuxolimab. The CDR3 DNA follows: TGTGCCAGCAGTTACGGTGGGGGCGCCTCTGGAAACACCATATATTTT. It encodes CASSYGGGASGNTIYF.